A selection of T cell receptor beta chains follows, all from one sample in a study of blood T cell repertoires in COVID-19. Measured with immunoSEQ multiplex PCR; TCRdb has only the in-frame clones, and not every one. This sample has about 110,000 clones, with roughly 80% found just once. Source material: peripheral blood. Receptors originate from a woman in her sixties or seventies with acute or convalescent COVID-19. Each CDR3 is given with its conserved first and last residue. The order of the fields is V gene, clone size, J gene, D gene, CDR3 DNA, CDR3 protein. The D gene is left open where the match is weak. Expanded clones are given a class, and other clones once, few, many or no size at all.

V: TRBV19
size: -
J: TRBJ1-5
D: -
DNA: TGTGCCACCGGGAGGCGGGTGAGGGACGGTCAGCCCCAGCATTTT
CDR3: CATGRRVRDGQPQHF

V: TRBV12-1
size: -
J: TRBJ1-1
D: -
DNA: TGTGCCAGCAGCTTTCGTTCCCGGGCAGGGGGTATGAACACTGAAGCTTTCTTT
CDR3: CASSFRSRAGGMNTEAFF

V: TRBV5-1
size: few
J: TRBJ2-7
D: TRBD2
DNA: TGCGCCAGCAGCTTGATCGGCGGGGGAGACTACGAGCAGTACTTC
CDR3: CASSLIGGGDYEQYF

V: TRBV28
size: -
J: TRBJ1-2
D: TRBD1
DNA: TGTGCCAGCAGATGGACAGGGCAAGCTAACTATGGCTACACCTTC
CDR3: CASRWTGQANYGYTF

V: TRBV5-6
size: -
J: TRBJ1-2
D: -
DNA: TGTGCCAGCAGCTTGCTGGACAGTGGCTCCTATGGCTACACCTTC
CDR3: CASSLLDSGSYGYTF

V: TRBV19
size: -
J: TRBJ1-5
D: -
DNA: TGTGCCAGTAGTCCGGAGGTTTCGTATCAGCCCCAGCATTTT
CDR3: CASSPEVSYQPQHF

V: TRBV6-5
size: -
J: TRBJ1-1
D: -
DNA: TGTGCCAGCAGGGCCCCTGCTGGCACTGAAGCTTTCTTT
CDR3: CASRAPAGTEAFF

V: TRBV7-2
size: -
J: TRBJ2-5
D: TRBD2
DNA: TGTGCCAGCAGCTTAGACGGACTAGCAGGGGAGACCCAGTACTTC
CDR3: CASSLDGLAGETQYF

V: TRBV5-6
size: -
J: TRBJ2-3
D: TRBD1
DNA: TGTGCCAGCAGCCAGAAAACAGGGGTAAACACAGATACGCAGTATTTT
CDR3: CASSQKTGVNTDTQYF

V: TRBV6-1
size: -
J: TRBJ1-1
D: -
DNA: TGTGCCAGCAGTGAGGGAGGGGACACTGAAGCTTTCTTT
CDR3: CASSEGGDTEAFF

V: TRBV2
size: -
J: TRBJ1-1
D: TRBD1
DNA: TGTGCCAGCGCAGGGACAGGGGGGTGGGGAGAAGCTTTCTTT
CDR3: CASAGTGGWGEAFF

V: TRBV6-5
size: -
J: TRBJ2-7
D: -
DNA: TGTGCCAGCAGTTTACAGGGTAACGAGCAGTACTTC
CDR3: CASSLQGNEQYF

V: TRBV20-1
size: -
J: TRBJ1-4
D: TRBD1
DNA: TGCAGTGCTAGTGGGACAGTTAATGAAAAACTGTTTTTT
CDR3: CSASGTVNEKLFF

V: TRBV28
size: -
J: TRBJ2-6
D: -
DNA: TGTGCCAGCTTAGGGGCCAACGTCCTGACTTTC
CDR3: CASLGANVLTF

V: TRBV19
size: -
J: TRBJ1-1
D: -
DNA: TGTGCCAGCGGGACTAAAGTGAACACTGAAGCTTTCTTT
CDR3: CASGTKVNTEAFF